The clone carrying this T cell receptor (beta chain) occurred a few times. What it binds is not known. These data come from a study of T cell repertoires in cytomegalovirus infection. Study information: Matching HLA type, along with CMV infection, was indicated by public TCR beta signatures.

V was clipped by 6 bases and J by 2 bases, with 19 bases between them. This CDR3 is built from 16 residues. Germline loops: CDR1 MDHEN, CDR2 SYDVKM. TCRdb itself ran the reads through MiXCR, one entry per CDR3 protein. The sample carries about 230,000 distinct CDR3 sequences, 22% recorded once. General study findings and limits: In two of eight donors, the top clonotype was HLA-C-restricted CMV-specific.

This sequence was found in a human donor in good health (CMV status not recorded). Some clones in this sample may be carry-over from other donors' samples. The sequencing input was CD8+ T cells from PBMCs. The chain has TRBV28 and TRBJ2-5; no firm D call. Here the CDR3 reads CASSPVPGKPQETQYF. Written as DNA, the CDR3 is TGTGCCAGCAGCCCCGTCCCAGGAAAGCCTCAAGAGACCCAGTACTTC.